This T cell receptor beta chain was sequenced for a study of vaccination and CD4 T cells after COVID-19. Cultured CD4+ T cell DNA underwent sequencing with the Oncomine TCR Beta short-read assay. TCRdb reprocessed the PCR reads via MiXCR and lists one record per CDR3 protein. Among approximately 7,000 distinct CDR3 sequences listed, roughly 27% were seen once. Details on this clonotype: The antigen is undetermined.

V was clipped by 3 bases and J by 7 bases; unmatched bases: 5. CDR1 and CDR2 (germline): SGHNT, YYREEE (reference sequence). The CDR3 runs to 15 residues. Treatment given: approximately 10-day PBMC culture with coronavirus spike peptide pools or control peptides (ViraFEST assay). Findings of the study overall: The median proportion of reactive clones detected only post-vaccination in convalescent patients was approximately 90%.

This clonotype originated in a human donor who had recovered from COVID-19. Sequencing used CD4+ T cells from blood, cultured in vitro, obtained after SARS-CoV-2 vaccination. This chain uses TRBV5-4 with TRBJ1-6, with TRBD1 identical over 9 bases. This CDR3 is CASSYAGTGNSPLHF. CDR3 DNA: TGTGCCAGCAGCTACGCCGGGACAGGGAATTCACCCCTCCACTTT.